The clone carrying this T cell receptor beta chain was seen just once. cDNA reverse transcribed from extracted RNA served as the sequencing template. Sequenced by immunoSEQ multiplex PCR; TCRdb stores in-frame clones only, minus some. The repertoire has 110,000 to 150,000 clones, roughly half of them found once; the top ten carry 0.8% to 1%. This entry is derived from a study of CD8+ T cells in alopecia areata. This specimen was CD4+ T cells sorted from blood, taken at week 0. The sequence was obtained from a human donor with alopecia areata.

CDR3 nucleotides: TGCGCCAGCAGCCTGACAGGGACTTCCTACGAGCAGTACTTC. This gives the protein CASSLTGTSYEQYF. The chain links TRBV4-1 to TRBJ2-7, with D possibly being TRBD1 (7 bases). Germline CDR1 reads MGHRA; CDR2 reads YSYEKL. V lost 4 bases to trimming and J lost 1 base, with 11 bases between them. The CDR3 has 14 amino acids.